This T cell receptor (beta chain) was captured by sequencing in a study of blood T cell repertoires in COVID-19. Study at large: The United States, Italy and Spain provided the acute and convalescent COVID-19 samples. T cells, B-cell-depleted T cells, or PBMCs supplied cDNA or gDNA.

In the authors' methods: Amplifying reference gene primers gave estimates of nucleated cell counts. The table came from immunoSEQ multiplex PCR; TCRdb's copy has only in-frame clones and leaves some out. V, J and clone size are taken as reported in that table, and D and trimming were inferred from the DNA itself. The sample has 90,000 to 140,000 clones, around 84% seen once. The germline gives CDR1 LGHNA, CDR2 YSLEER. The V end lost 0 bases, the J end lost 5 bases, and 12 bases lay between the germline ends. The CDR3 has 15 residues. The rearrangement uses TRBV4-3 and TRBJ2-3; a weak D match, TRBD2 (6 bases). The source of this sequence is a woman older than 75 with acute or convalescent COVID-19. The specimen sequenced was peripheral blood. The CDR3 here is CASSQEGRERDTQYF. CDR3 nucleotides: TGCGCCAGCAGCCAAGAGGGCCGGGAGAGAGATACGCAGTATTTT.